The 8 T cell receptor beta chains reported below all come from one sample, sequenced in a study of T cells in localized non-small cell lung cancer. Clones were read by immunoSEQ multiplex PCR, and TCRdb kept only the in-frame ones, dropping some. The data show about 20,000 clones, about 90% seen once. This specimen consisted of peripheral blood, obtained before any cancer treatment. All receptors derive from a male donor at least 60 years old with stage I squamous cell lung carcinoma.

This clone was counted once. This sequence joins TRBV2 and TRBJ2-2; the D gene is possibly TRBD2 (5 bases). The CDR3 is made up of 15 amino acids. Trimming took off 7 bases at V and 0 bases at J, with 12 bases between the two ends. CDR1 and CDR2 (germline): SNHLY, FYNNEI. The CDR3 DNA reads TGTGCCAGCATGGGGAGACTCGCGAACACCGGGGAGCTGTTTTTT. Its protein product is CASMGRLANTGELFF. The complete variable domain, with remaining parts taken from reference TRBV2 and TRBJ2-2, reads EPEVTQTPSHQVTQMGQEVILRCVPISNHLYFYWYRQILGQKVEFLVSFYNNEISEKSEIFDDQFSVERPDGSNFTLKIRSTKLEDSAMYFCASMGRLANTGELFFGEGSRLTVL.

The chain joins TRBV7-2 to TRBJ1-4, with a possible D match to TRBD1 (5 bases). This CDR3 has 18 residues. The ends were cut back, 5 bases at V and 0 bases at J, with 19 bases in the middle. Germline V gives CDR1 SGHTA, CDR2 FQGNSA. CDR3 loop: CASSLLLQVFATNEKLFF. In DNA form, the CDR3 reads TGTGCCAGCAGCCTATTATTACAGGTCTTCGCAACTAATGAAAAACTGTTTTTT.

This chain connects TRBV5-4 to TRBJ1-4; 8 bases line up with TRBD1. J lost 6 bases, V lost 0 bases, and 4 bases had no gene match. CDR3 length: 15 residues. CDR1 and CDR2 (germline): SGHNT, YYREEE (reference sequence). The CDR3 DNA sequence: TGTGCCAGCAGCTTGGTGGCAGGGGGCCATGAAAAACTGTTTTTT. The encoded protein is CASSLVAGGHEKLFF. Drawing the rest from reference TRBV5-4 and TRBJ1-4, the complete variable domain is ETGVTQSPTHLIKTRGQQVTLRCSSQSGHNTVSWYQQALGQGPQFIFQYYREEENGRGNFPPRFSGLQFPNYSSELNVNALELDDSALYLCASSLVAGGHEKLFFGSGTQLSVL.

V usage is TRBV15 and J usage is TRBJ2-5; 15 nucleotides match TRBD2. CDR3 size: 16 residues. Germline V gives CDR1 LNHNV, CDR2 YYDKDF (reference sequence). J was trimmed by 3 bases and V by 6 bases; bases with no gene match: 5. The DNA for the CDR3 is TGTGCCACCAGTCCCCGGACTAGCGGGGGGGAAGAGACCCAGTACTTC. It is translated as CATSPRTSGGEETQYF.

The chain joins TRBV10-1 to TRBJ1-1; a weak D match, TRBD1 (6 bases). Trimming took 0 bases from V and 4 from J, leaving 12 bases between them. Germline V gives CDR1 WNHNN, CDR2 SYGVQD (reference sequence). The CDR3 runs 15 residues. CDR3 bases: TGCGCCAGCAGTGAGTCGGGGGCCCAGGGCACTGAAGCTTTCTTT. Its translation: CASSESGAQGTEAFF.

CDR3: CASSPYGGGQMREKLFF. DNA for the CDR3: TGTGCCAGCAGCCCATATGGCGGGGGGCAGATGAGAGAAAAACTGTTTTTT. This rearrangement joins TRBV7-9 to TRBJ1-4; a possible D gene is TRBD1 (6 bases). V was shortened by 5 bases and J by 8 bases, with 24 bases between the two germline ends. CDR1 and CDR2 (germline): SEHNR, FQNEAQ (reference sequence). This CDR3 spans 17 amino acids.

The chain links TRBV21-1 to TRBJ1-2; the table's D call TRBD1 went unverified against the DNA. TRBV21-1 is flagged as a pseudogene. The CDR3 consists of 15 residues. The CDR3 coding sequence is TGTGCCAGCAGCAAGAAAAGTCCAGGGGTCTATGGCTACACCTTC. The encoded protein is CASSKKSPGVYGYTF.

The chain uses TRBV5-1 and TRBJ2-3; no definite D call. Germline loops: CDR1 SGHRS, CDR2 YFSETQ. Trimming took 4 bases from V and 0 from J, leaving 6 bases between them. This CDR3 region has 13 residues. The CDR3 sequence: CASSLDSTDTQYF. The CDR3 nucleotides are TGCGCCAGCAGCCTAGACAGCACAGATACGCAGTATTTT. Full variable domain (rest looked up from reference TRBV5-1 and TRBJ2-3): KAGVTQTPRYLIKTRGQQVTLSCSPISGHRSVSWYQQTPGQGLQFLFEYFSETQRNKGNFPGRFSGRQFSNSRSEMNVSTLELGDSALYLCASSLDSTDTQYFGPGTRLTVL.